These 9 T cell receptor beta chains were sequenced from one sample in a study of blood T cell repertoires in COVID-19 (dated by TCRdb to 2018 to 2020). Library preparation used the immunoSEQ multiplex PCR assay. TCRdb mirrors the immuneACCESS table, restricted to in-frame sequences. Some clones are absent from its copies; in checked studies, under half trace to an unresolved V gene, and the reason for the others is unknown. This sample is represented by about 49,000 clones; about 70% of them were singletons. The ten most abundant clones make up roughly 8.8% of the sample. Sequenced input: peripheral blood. These receptors originate from a woman in her 70s with acute or convalescent COVID-19.

In this sample, this clone turned up a few times. The chain uses TRBV29-1 and TRBJ2-1; D might be TRBD1 (6 bases). CDR3 length equals 16 residues. Trimming removed 1 base from V and 0 bases from J, with 13 bases in between. Per germline, CDR1 SQVTM and CDR2 ANQGSEA. The CDR3 DNA follows: TGCAGCGTTGAAGGCCGCACAGGGAACTCCTACAATGAGCAGTTCTTC. Encoded protein: CSVEGRTGNSYNEQFF.

This clone was counted many times. V and J are TRBV19 and TRBJ1-1; unclear D gene. Germline assignment: CDR1 LNHDA and CDR2 SQIVND (reference sequence). This CDR3 has 15 residues. V was shortened by 6 bases and J by 2 bases, with 16 bases between the two germline ends. The CDR3 nucleotides read TGTGCCAGTAGGCCCTTAGAAGCGTCTAACACTGAAGCTTTCTTT. It is translated as CASRPLEASNTEAFF.

The chain is built from TRBV30 and TRBJ1-3; tentative D call: TRBD1 (5 bases). The germline V gene encodes CDR1 GTSNPN and CDR2 SVGIG (reference sequence). V was trimmed by 4 bases and J by 9 bases, leaving 13 bases between them. The CDR3 contains 12 residues. The CDR3 DNA is TGTGCCTGGAAACCCCACGGGGGCACCATATATTTT. Translating gives CAWKPHGGTIYF.

This chain uses TRBV6-5 with TRBJ2-7, with TRBD1 matching over 7 bases. Trimming removed 7 bases from V and 0 bases from J; junction bases left unmatched: 6. In germline, CDR1 is MNHEY, CDR2 SVGAGI. The CDR3 loop spans 14 amino acids. CDR3 in DNA: TGTGCCAGCACCGACAGGGATCTCTCCTACGAGCAGTACTTC. Protein product: CASTDRDLSYEQYF.

The rearrangement links TRBV6-2 or TRBV6-3 to TRBJ2-7, with D perhaps TRBD2 (6 bases). Trimming took 2 bases from V and 7 from J, leaving 12 bases between them. CDR3 length equals 13 residues. Germline V lookup: CDR1 MNHEY, CDR2 SVGEGT. The DNA for the CDR3 is TGTGCCAGCAGTTACGGAGGGGCGGAGGAGCAGTACTTC. Translation gives CASSYGGAEEQYF.

The genes are TRBV5-1 and TRBJ2-3, with TRBD2 matching over 11 bases. This CDR3 is built from 17 residues. Germline-derived CDR1 and CDR2 are SGHRS and YFSETQ. With 0 bases clipped from V and 5 bases from J, the junction kept 8 bases outside the gene matches. For the CDR3, the DNA is TGCGCCAGCAGCTTGGTAGGTAGCGGGGGGGTATTAGATACGCAGTATTTT. Its translation is CASSLVGSGGVLDTQYF.

The gene calls are TRBV7-8 and TRBJ2-1, with a weak D call TRBD2 (6 bases). This CDR3 region has 14 residues. Per the germline V gene, CDR1 is SGHVS and CDR2 is FQNEAQ. V dropped 3 bases and J dropped 3 bases, with 9 bases sitting between them. In DNA, the CDR3 is TGTGCCAGCAGCTTGAGGAGGGGCTACAATGAGCAGTTCTTC. This codes for CASSLRRGYNEQFF. The complete variable domain, with remaining parts taken from reference TRBV7-8 and TRBJ2-1, reads GAGVSQSPRYKVAKRGQDVALRCDPISGHVSLFWYQQALGQGPEFLTYFQNEAQLDKSGLPSDRFFAERPEGSVSTLKIQRTQQEDSAVYLCASSLRRGYNEQFFGPGTRLTVL.

A note on this clone: The sample has other DNA sequences that encode this CDR3 too. The rearrangement joins TRBV6-5 to TRBJ2-1; 10 bases are shared with TRBD1. J gave up 8 bases and V 5 bases, and 3 bases lay outside the gene matches. Germline CDR1 reads MNHEY; CDR2 reads SVGAGI. The CDR3 loop spans 13 amino acids. The CDR3 nucleotides read TGTGCCAGCAGTCGGGACAGGGGCCATGAGCAGTTCTTC. It specifies CASSRDRGHEQFF.

The chain links TRBV7-2 to TRBJ1-1, with TRBD1 matching 10 bases. The CDR3 is 14 residues long. The V segment lost 5 bases and the J segment 8 bases; nucleotides outside the gene matches: 8. The germline V gene has CDR1 SGHTA and CDR2 FQGNSA. CDR3 residues: CASSPKTGGLEAFF. The CDR3 bases are TGTGCCAGCAGCCCCAAGACAGGGGGCCTGGAAGCTTTCTTT.